This T cell receptor beta chain was documented in a study of T cells in tumors after PD-1 blockade. Looking at the study overall: Patients received pembrolizumab 200 mg every 3 weeks or cemiplimab 350 mg every 2 weeks. Some patients also took daily vismodegib 150 mg during anti-PD-1 treatment.

The data were produced by immunoSEQ multiplex PCR, yet TCRdb's version contains in-frame clones alone and is incomplete. Of approximately 46,000 clones listed, 79% are singletons. V dropped 8 bases and J dropped 5 bases, with 21 bases sitting between them. The germline gives CDR1 MDHEN, CDR2 SYDVKM. The CDR3 sequence is 15 residues long. With regard to this clone: Its antigen is as yet unknown.

Findings and limits, study-wide: Peripheral recruitment is suggested, as some novel exhausted tumor clones were in pre-treatment blood.

The TCR originated in a human donor with basal cell carcinoma. Sequencing used PBMCs, obtained before anti-PD-1 treatment. The chain recombines TRBV28 with TRBJ2-5, with D perhaps matching TRBD1 or TRBD2 (5 bases each). The CDR3: CASGRRDLKGETQYF. The CDR3 DNA follows: TGTGCCAGCGGCCGCCGGGACCTAAAGGGGGAGACCCAGTACTTC.